Given below is one TCR beta chain in context. Antigen: not known. These data belong to a study of PD-1 blockade in classical Hodgkin lymphoma. Study-level points and caveats: Lower baseline TCR diversity was reported for newly diagnosed patients than for healthy donors. The diversity seen at baseline in complete responders resembled that of newly diagnosed patients.

Only in-frame clones appear in the TCRdb table, and some are missing; sequencing was by immunoSEQ multiplex PCR. The table has roughly 15,000 clones, approximately 83% seen once. Every patient experienced relapse after autologous stem cell transplantation, and brentuximab vedotin exposure varied. Complete response, partial response or progressive disease was recorded as best response. The CDR3 sequence is 15 residues long. Germline assignment: CDR1 SGHRS and CDR2 YFSETQ. Trimming took off 0 bases at V and 1 base at J, with 10 bases between the two ends. Specimen: peripheral blood mononuclear cells (PBMCs), collected at baseline. The chain joins TRBV5-1 to TRBJ2-5; D possibly matches TRBD1 or TRBD2 (6 bases each). The sequence was obtained from a human donor with classical Hodgkin lymphoma. CDR3 in DNA: TGCGCCAGCAGCTTGGCCTGGGGGGCCCAAGAGACCCAGTACTTC. It yields the protein CASSLAWGAQETQYF.